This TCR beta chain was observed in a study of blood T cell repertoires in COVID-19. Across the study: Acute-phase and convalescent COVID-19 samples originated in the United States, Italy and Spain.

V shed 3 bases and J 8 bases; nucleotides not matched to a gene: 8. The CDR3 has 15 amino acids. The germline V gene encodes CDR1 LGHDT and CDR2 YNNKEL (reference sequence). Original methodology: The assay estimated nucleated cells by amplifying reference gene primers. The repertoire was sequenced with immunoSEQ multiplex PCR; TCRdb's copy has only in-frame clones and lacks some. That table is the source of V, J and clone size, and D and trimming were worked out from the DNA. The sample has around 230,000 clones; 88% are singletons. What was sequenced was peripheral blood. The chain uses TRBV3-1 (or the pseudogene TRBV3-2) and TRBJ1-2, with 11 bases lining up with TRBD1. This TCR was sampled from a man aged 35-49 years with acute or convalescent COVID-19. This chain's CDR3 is CASSHTGTGGRGYTF. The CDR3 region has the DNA TGTGCCAGCAGCCATACCGGGACAGGGGGTCGAGGCTACACCTTC.